The count of the clone carrying this T cell receptor (beta chain) is one. The record originates from a study of T-cell memory formation after mild COVID-19. Germline-derived CDR1 and CDR2 are SGHTA and FQGNSA. Deletions cut 2 bases from V and 3 bases from J, with 16 bases between. The CDR3 sequence is 16 residues long. TCRdb called the 5' RACE reads again in MiXCR, with one record for every CDR3 protein. Of over 350,000 distinct CDR3 sequences detected, about 24% appear once; the ten largest clones hold 7% to 9.5%. Sequenced input: PBMCs or a T cell subset sorted from them (not recorded which). The TCR comes from an adult woman who had mild COVID-19 (a few samples of this study predate the infection). Cell type and time point are not known. This chain joins TRBV7-2 and TRBJ2-5, with D tentatively TRBD1 (6 bases). In nucleotides, the CDR3 is TGTGCCAGCAGCTTAAACCCCGGGACATTGAAAGAGACCCAGTACTTC. It translates to CASSLNPGTLKETQYF.